This T cell receptor (beta chain) was identified in a study of shared T cell receptors in the human thymus. The V gene end was trimmed by 7 bases and the J gene end by 11 bases; junction bases not matched to a gene: 19. CDR1 SNHLY and CDR2 FYNNEI come from the germline V gene. The CDR3 runs to 15 residues. This table comes from immunoSEQ multiplex PCR, and its TCRdb copy is limited to in-frame clones, with some not included. Seen here are 650,000 to 950,000 clones, roughly 88% observed once, and the top ten hold more than 0.01%. The same sample was also used in a study of human thymus T cells.

The receptor was isolated from a girl less than two years old with a congenital heart defect. The sample was thymocytes. V gene TRBV2 combines with J gene TRBJ1-1; 7 nucleotides line up with TRBD1. CDR3 nucleotide sequence: TGTGCCAGCATCGGAGTCCGGCACAGGGGAGTTAGGGCTTTCTTT. Protein product: CASIGVRHRGVRAFF.